These 15 T cell receptor beta chains share one sample of origin, sequenced in a study of T cells in Graves' hyperthyroidism and ophthalmopathy. Amplification yielded TCR beta CDR3 regions, with RNA transcripts as the source. The HTBI primer set was used in a first-round RT-PCR of the TCR CDR3. MiXCR, run by TCRdb on the multiplex PCR reads, gives a single entry per CDR3 protein. The table includes about 620,000 distinct CDR3 sequences, roughly 17% detected once. The sequencing input was blood. The receptors derive from a woman in her 30s with Graves' hyperthyroidism.

This clonotype occurred many times. The chain couples TRBV7-3 to TRBJ2-5; D is undetermined. Germline CDR1 reads SGHTA; CDR2 reads FQGTGA. CDR3 length: 13 amino acids. V lost 5 bases and J 1 base, leaving 8 bases between the germline ends. The CDR3 loop reads CASSPNPQETQYF. The CDR3 nucleotides are TGTGCCAGCAGCCCAAACCCCCAAGAGACCCAGTACTTC. Together with reference TRBV7-3 and TRBJ2-5, the CDR3 gives the full variable domain: GAGVSQTPSNKVTEKGKYVELRCDPISGHTALYWYRQSLGQGPEFLIYFQGTGAADDSGLPNDRFFAVRPEGSVSTLKIQRTERGDSAVYLCASSPNPQETQYFGPGTRLLVL.

This clonotype was detected many times. The chain joins TRBV24-1 to TRBJ1-1; unclear D gene. The germline V gene has CDR1 KGHDR and CDR2 SFDVKD. This CDR3 has 13 residues. V lost 4 bases and J lost 8, with 13 bases in between. The CDR3 region has the DNA TGTGCCACCAGTGAGCACGGTCTCGCCGAAGCTTTCTTT. Encoded protein: CATSEHGLAEAFF.

This clonotype was observed a few times. V and J are TRBV10-3 and TRBJ1-1; TRBD1 is a possible D gene (5 bases). Deletions cut 0 bases from V and 1 base from J, with 9 bases between. Germline V gene lookup returns CDR1 ENHRY and CDR2 SYGVKD. The CDR3 runs to 15 residues. DNA of the CDR3: TGTGCCATCAGTGAGTCCGACAGAGGGAACACTGAAGCTTTCTTT. This encodes CAISESDRGNTEAFF.

The rearrangement links TRBV20-1 to TRBJ2-1, with 7 nucleotides matching TRBD2. The J segment lost 0 bases and the V segment lost 3 bases, leaving 8 bases of the junction unmatched. This CDR3 region has 16 residues. Germline V gives CDR1 DFQATT, CDR2 SNEGSKA (reference sequence). The CDR3 protein is CSARPLAESSYNEQFF. The CDR3 coding sequence is TGCAGTGCTAGGCCTCTAGCGGAGAGCTCCTACAATGAGCAGTTCTTC.

This clonotype has just a few counts. This chain connects TRBV20-1 to TRBJ2-3; no firm D call. The V gene lost 5 bases and the J gene lost 0 bases, with 12 bases spanning the gap. The CDR3 has 14 amino acids. Germline V gives CDR1 DFQATT, CDR2 SNEGSKA (reference sequence). The CDR3 reads CSACPLSSTDTQYF. Written as DNA, the CDR3 is TGCAGTGCTTGTCCTCTTTCGAGCACAGATACGCAGTATTTT.

This clonotype was counted between two and nine times. J is TRBJ2-1 and V is TRBV18; D possibly corresponds to TRBD1 (5 bases). V was pared by 0 bases and J by 6 bases, with 15 bases between. The germline gives CDR1 KGHSH, CDR2 LQKENI. The CDR3 runs 16 residues. The DNA of the CDR3 is TGTGCCAGCTCACCACCGGTGTTCCAGGGTATCAATGAGCAGTTCTTC. Protein: CASSPPVFQGINEQFF.

The V call is TRBV5-6, the J call TRBJ2-2; 15 nucleotides agree with TRBD2. With V trimmed by 5 bases and J by 4 bases, 6 bases remained unmatched. Germline V gene sequence: CDR1 SGHDT, CDR2 YYEEEE. This CDR3 region has 17 residues. CDR3 coding DNA: TGTGCCAGCAGGCCGGGACTAGCGGGAGGTGGCACCGGGGAGCTGTTTTTT. This codes for CASRPGLAGGGTGELFF. Using reference TRBV5-6 and TRBJ2-2 for the parts outside the CDR3, the full variable domain is DAGVTQSPTHLIKTRGQQVTLRCSPKSGHDTVSWYQQALGQGPQFIFQYYEEEERQRGNFPDRFSGHQFPNYSSELNVNALLLGDSALYLCASRPGLAGGGTGELFFGEGSRLTVL.

This clonotype was picked up many times. V and J are TRBV20-1 and TRBJ2-5; TRBD1 is a possible D gene (6 bases). Germline CDR1 DFQATT, CDR2 SNEGSKA (reference sequence). Between the trimmed V and J ends, which lost 0 bases and 1 base, there was a span of 15 bases. The CDR3 runs to 16 residues. The CDR3 spells CSAREGRGRAQETQYF. The CDR3, as DNA: TGCAGTGCTAGAGAAGGCAGGGGTCGGGCCCAAGAGACCCAGTACTTC.

The chain is built from TRBV5-6 and TRBJ2-7; 8 bases agree with TRBD1. Unmatched junction bases numbered 13, after V lost 3 bases and J lost 5 bases. CDR1 and CDR2 from the germline V gene are SGHDT and YYEEEE. CDR3 length equals 16 residues. CDR3 amino acids: CASSWSVGRGLNEQYF. The CDR3 DNA reads as TGTGCCAGCAGCTGGTCCGTTGGCAGGGGGCTAAACGAGCAGTACTTC.

This clonotype was counted ten times or more. The chain links TRBV11-2 to TRBJ2-3; 9 bases map to TRBD2. Trimming cost V 5 bases and J 4 bases; bases outside gene matches: 4. Looked up from germline, CDR1 is SGHAT and CDR2 is FQNNGV. The CDR3 has 14 residues. CDR3 loop: CASSAAGGPDTQYF. The CDR3 nucleotides read TGTGCCAGCAGCGCAGCGGGGGGACCAGATACGCAGTATTTT.

This clonotype was counted between two and nine times. The chain couples TRBV7-8 to TRBJ1-5; no definite D call. Germline loops: CDR1 SGHVS, CDR2 FQNEAQ. V gave up 1 base and J gave up 3 bases, with 13 bases separating them. The CDR3 runs 16 residues. DNA of the CDR3: TGTGCCAGCAGCTTAGAAGTAGGCGCTATCAATCAGCCCCAGCATTTT. Translating gives CASSLEVGAINQPQHF.

V is TRBV11-2 and J is TRBJ2-7, with TRBD2 matching 8 bases. The CDR3 is 15 amino acids. CDR1 and CDR2 from the germline V gene are SGHAT and FQNNGV. The V and J ends lost 5 bases and 4 bases, in that order; junction bases with no gene match: 10. The CDR3 nucleotides read TGTGCCAGCAGCCAAGGAGCGGGGGAAGGTTACGAGCAGTACTTC. This sequence encodes CASSQGAGEGYEQYF.

This clonotype has ten or more counts. The genes are TRBV28 and TRBJ1-1; 7 nucleotides agree with TRBD1. Trimming took 6 bases from V and 0 from J; bases not matched to a gene: 10. CDR3 length: 16 amino acids. Germline lookup yields CDR1 MDHEN and CDR2 SYDVKM. The CDR3 DNA sequence: TGTGCCAGCAGCAGGGGTACTGGGACAGTGAACACTGAAGCTTTCTTT. Translation: CASSRGTGTVNTEAFF.

V and J are TRBV6-1 and TRBJ2-7; D may be TRBD2 (5 bases). The CDR3 is 15 residues long. Between the trimmed V and J ends, which lost 1 base and 0 bases, there was a span of 10 bases. CDR1 and CDR2 from the germline V gene are MNHNS and SASEGT. The CDR3 protein is CASSEVRGSSYEQYF. DNA for the CDR3: TGTGCCAGCAGTGAAGTCCGGGGAAGCTCCTACGAGCAGTACTTC.

The chain links TRBV6-5 to TRBJ1-1, with D possibly matching TRBD1 (6 bases). V lost 2 bases to trimming and J lost 7 bases, with 11 bases between them. The CDR3 spans 13 residues. Germline assignment: CDR1 MNHEY and CDR2 SVGAGI. CDR3 sequence reads: CASSYGRGGEAFF. In DNA form, the CDR3 reads TGTGCCAGCAGTTACGGCAGGGGAGGTGAAGCTTTCTTT.